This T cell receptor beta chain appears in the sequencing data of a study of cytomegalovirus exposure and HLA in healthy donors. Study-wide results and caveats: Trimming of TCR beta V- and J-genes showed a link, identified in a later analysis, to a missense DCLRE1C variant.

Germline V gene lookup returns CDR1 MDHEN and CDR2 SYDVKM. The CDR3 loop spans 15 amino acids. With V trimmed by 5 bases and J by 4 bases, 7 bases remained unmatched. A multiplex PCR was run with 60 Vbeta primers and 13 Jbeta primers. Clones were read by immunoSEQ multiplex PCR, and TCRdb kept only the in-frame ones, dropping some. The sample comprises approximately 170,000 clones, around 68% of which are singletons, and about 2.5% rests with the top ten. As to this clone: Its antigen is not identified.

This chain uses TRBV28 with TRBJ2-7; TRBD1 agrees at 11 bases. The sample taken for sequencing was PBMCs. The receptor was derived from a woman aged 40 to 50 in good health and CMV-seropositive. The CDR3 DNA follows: TGTGCCAGCAGTCTAAACGGACAGGGGGCTTACGAGCAGTACTTC. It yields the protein CASSLNGQGAYEQYF. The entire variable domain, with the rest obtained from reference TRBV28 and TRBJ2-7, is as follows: DVKVTQSSRYLVKRTGEKVFLECVQDMDHENMFWYRQDPGLGLRLIYFSYDVKMKEKGDIPEGYSVSREKKERFSLILESASTNQTSMYLCASSLNGQGAYEQYFGPGTRLTVT.